The following is a T cell receptor beta chain sequence with its context. The source of the sample is a study of CD8 T cells in Susac syndrome. RNA amounts of about 0.45 to 1 ug underwent reverse transcription with random hexamers. One entry per CDR3 protein results from TCRdb running MiXCR on the immunoSEQ multiplex PCR reads. The table records around 130,000 distinct CDR3 sequences, 96% of them present only once. The CDR3 runs to 11 residues. In germline, CDR1 is GTSNPN, CDR2 SVGIG (reference sequence). The V and J ends lost 2 bases and 8 bases respectively, with 8 bases between them. Sequencing of TCR beta, carried out with a high-throughput approach, was applied to CD8+ and CD4+ T cells from the blood.

The specimen was CD4+ T cells from PBMCs. This clonotype was obtained from a human donor with Susac syndrome. V is TRBV30 and J is TRBJ2-3; no reliable D call. CDR3 residues: CAWSSLRTQYF. The CDR3 region has the DNA TGTGCCTGGAGTTCCCTCCGTACGCAGTATTTT.